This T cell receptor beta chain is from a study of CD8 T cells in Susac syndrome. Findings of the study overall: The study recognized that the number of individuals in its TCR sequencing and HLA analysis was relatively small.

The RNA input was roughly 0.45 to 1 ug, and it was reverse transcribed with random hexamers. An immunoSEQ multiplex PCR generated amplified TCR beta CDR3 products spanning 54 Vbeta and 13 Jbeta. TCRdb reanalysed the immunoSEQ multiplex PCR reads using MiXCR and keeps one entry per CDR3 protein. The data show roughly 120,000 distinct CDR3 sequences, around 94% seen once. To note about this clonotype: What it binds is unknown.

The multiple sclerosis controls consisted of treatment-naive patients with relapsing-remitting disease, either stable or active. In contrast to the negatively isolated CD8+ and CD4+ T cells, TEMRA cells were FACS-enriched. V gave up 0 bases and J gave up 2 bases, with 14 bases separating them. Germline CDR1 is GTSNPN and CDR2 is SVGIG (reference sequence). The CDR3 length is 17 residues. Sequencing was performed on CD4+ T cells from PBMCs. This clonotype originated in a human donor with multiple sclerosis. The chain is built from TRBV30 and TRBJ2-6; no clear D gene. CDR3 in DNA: TGTGCCTGGAGTGTGGGGAAAGGTCGGACTGGGGCCAACGTCCTGACTTTC. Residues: CAWSVGKGRTGANVLTF.